A single sample is the source of the 10 T cell receptor beta chains below, sequenced in a study of PD-L1 blockade in urothelial cancer. The protocol was immunoSEQ multiplex PCR, while the TCRdb copy is restricted to in-frame clones and leaves out a portion. This sample has more than 30,000 clones; about 89% occur once, and the top ten carry about 2%. The specimen was PBMCs, collected around atezolizumab (anti-PD-L1) treatment. Every receptor here comes from a man in his 60s with urothelial cancer.

The chain is built from TRBV30 and TRBJ1-5; D is possibly TRBD1 (6 bases). Trimming removed 4 bases at V and 1 base at J, with 8 bases between. The germline V gene encodes CDR1 GTSNPN and CDR2 SVGIG (reference sequence). The CDR3 sequence is 13 residues long. The chain's CDR3 is CAWNRVSNQPQHF. DNA of the CDR3: TGTGCCTGGAACAGGGTAAGCAATCAGCCCCAGCATTTT.

This rearrangement joins TRBV11-2 to TRBJ2-1; 7 nucleotides align to TRBD2. Germline V gene data show CDR1 as SGHAT and CDR2 as FQNNGV. With V trimmed by 5 bases and J by 2 bases, 9 bases remained unmatched. The CDR3 length is 16 residues. The DNA for the CDR3 is TGTGCCAGCAGCAAAGTAGCCGGGACTACCTACAATGAGCAGTTCTTC. This translates into CASSKVAGTTYNEQFF.

V gene TRBV28 combines with J gene TRBJ2-7, with 10 bases aligning to TRBD2. Trimming took 5 bases from V and 4 from J; bases not matched to a gene: 23. The CDR3 is 20 residues long. CDR1 is MDHEN and CDR2 is SYDVKM in the germline V gene. The CDR3 loop reads CASSLPTSGERIWARYEQYF. The CDR3 coding sequence is TGTGCCAGCAGTCTTCCCACTAGCGGGGAACGGATCTGGGCCCGATACGAGCAGTACTTC.

The chain combines TRBV19 with TRBJ2-7; 12 bases agree with TRBD1. The trim removed 4 bases at V and 6 bases at J, leaving 7 bases unmatched. Looked up from germline, CDR1 is LNHDA and CDR2 is SQIVND (reference sequence). The length of the CDR3 is 15 residues. CDR3 nucleotides: TGTGCCAGTAGTACCTCCGGGACAGGGGGCAGCGAGCAGTACTTC. Amino acids: CASSTSGTGGSEQYF.

This clone was counted once. V is TRBV2 and J is TRBJ2-3; no definite D call. V lost 7 bases to trimming and J lost 2 bases, with 4 bases between them. The germline V gene has CDR1 SNHLY and CDR2 FYNNEI. The CDR3 has 11 amino acids. The CDR3 nucleotides are TGTGCCAGCACAGACACAGATACGCAGTATTTT. Encoded protein: CASTDTDTQYF.

Only a few counts were recorded for this clone. The chain combines TRBV11-3 with TRBJ2-3; 7 bases fit TRBD1. The CDR3 contains 15 residues. V dropped 1 base and J dropped 6; count of bases not matched to a gene: 7. The V gene's germline CDR1 is SGHNT and CDR2 YENEEA. CDR3 sequence reads: CASSLGVQGEDTQYF. The CDR3 bases are TGTGCCAGCAGCTTAGGAGTCCAGGGGGAGGATACGCAGTATTTT.

This chain joins TRBV7-9 and TRBJ1-1; D not resolved. This CDR3 is 13 amino acids long. Germline lookup yields CDR1 SEHNR and CDR2 FQNEAQ (reference sequence). Trimming took off 3 bases at V and 1 base at J, with 6 bases between the two ends. DNA for the CDR3: TGTGCCAGCAGCTTCGGGGAGAACACTGAAGCTTTCTTT. It translates to CASSFGENTEAFF.

This clone was counted once. V gene TRBV7-2 combines with J gene TRBJ2-5; possible D gene TRBD1, 5 bases. Germline values: CDR1 SGHTA, CDR2 FQGNSA. Trimming cost V 5 bases and J 2 bases, with 12 bases left between them. This CDR3 is built from 14 residues. The CDR3 DNA reads TGTGCCAGCAGCACGTTTAAGGGGCAAGAGACCCAGTACTTC. Its translation is CASSTFKGQETQYF.

A word on this clone: One end of the junction fails to match germline, which may point to a read error. The chain combines TRBV7-7 with TRBJ2-1; D is uncertain. The V gene's germline CDR1 is SSHAT and CDR2 FNYEAQ (reference sequence). The CDR3 totals 14 residues. The CDR3: CASSLAFGSNEQFF. CDR3 in DNA: TGTGCTAGCAGCTTAGCCTTCGGTAGCAATGAGCAGTTCTTC.

The chain recombines TRBV6-5 with TRBJ2-2; 9 positions match TRBD2. V was pared by 11 bases and J by 3 bases, with 4 bases of the junction left unmatched. Germline V gene lookup returns CDR1 MNHEY and CDR2 SVGAGI. CDR3 size: 13 residues. The CDR3 region has the DNA TGTGCCGCGGGGGGGGAATACACCGGGGAGCTGTTTTTT. Translating gives CAAGGEYTGELFF.